The source of this T cell receptor beta chain is a study of blood T cell repertoires in COVID-19. Germline V lookup: CDR1 MNHEY, CDR2 SMNVEV (reference sequence). The CDR3 is 15 residues long. Trimming shortened V by 1 base and J by 0 bases, and 9 bases separated the two germline ends. Per the authors' pipeline: Reference gene primer amplification in the assay estimated nucleated cell counts. Sequencing used immunoSEQ multiplex PCR; TCRdb keeps in-frame clones, though not all of them. V, J and clone size were drawn from that table, and D and trimming were deduced from the DNA. The data contain 220,000 or so clones, about 79% of them seen just once; the ten biggest clones take up 1.3%.

J is TRBJ1-1 and V is TRBV27, with D hard to call. The TCR comes from a woman in her thirties or forties with acute COVID-19. The sequenced material came from PBMCs or T cells enriched from blood (not recorded which). This CDR3 reads CASSLYAGMNTEAFF. The CDR3 nucleotides read TGTGCCAGCAGTTTATACGCAGGCATGAACACTGAAGCTTTCTTT.